The clone carrying this TCR beta chain has just a few counts. Its target is unknown. This same CDR3 is encoded by further DNA sequences in the sample. Germline loops: CDR1 SNHLY, CDR2 FYNNEI. V was pared by 8 bases and J by 0 bases, with 7 bases of the junction left unmatched. This CDR3 spans 15 amino acids. Partitioning of CD4+ cells yielded a CD45RA+ naive subset and a CD45RA-negative memory subset. Assay: immunoSEQ multiplex PCR; the TCRdb copy retains only in-frame clones and omits some. The table lists about 680,000 clones, roughly 70% of them singletons. This entry comes from a study of shared clonotypes between healthy human individuals. Study-level results: It was observed that 5% to 6.5% of naive CD4 clonotypes were shared across several donors.

The specimen was memory CD4+ T cells sorted from blood. Subset noted: CD45RA-negative fraction. The gene calls are TRBV2 and TRBJ1-3, with 7 bases aligning to TRBD1. The sequence was collected from a woman aged 25 to 39 in good health. CDR3 coding DNA: TGTGCCAGCCGGGGACAGCCGAGCTCTGGAAACACCATATATTTT. It is translated as CASRGQPSSGNTIYF.